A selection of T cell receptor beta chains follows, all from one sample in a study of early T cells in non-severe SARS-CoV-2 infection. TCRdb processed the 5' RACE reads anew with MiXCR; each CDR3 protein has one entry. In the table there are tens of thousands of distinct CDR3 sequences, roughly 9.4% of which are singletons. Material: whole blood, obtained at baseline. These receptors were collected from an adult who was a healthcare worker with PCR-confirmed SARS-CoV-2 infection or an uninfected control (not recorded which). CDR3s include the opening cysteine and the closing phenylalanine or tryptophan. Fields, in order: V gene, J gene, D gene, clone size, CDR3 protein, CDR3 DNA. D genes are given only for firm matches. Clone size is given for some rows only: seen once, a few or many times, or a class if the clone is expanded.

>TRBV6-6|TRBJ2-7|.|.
CASSYHEKYEQYF
TGTGCCAGCAGTTATCATGAGAAGTACGAGCAGTACTTC
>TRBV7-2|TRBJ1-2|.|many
CASSLVVLLTENYGYTF
TGTGCCAGCAGCTTAGTCGTTTTGTTGACCGAGAACTATGGCTACACCTTC
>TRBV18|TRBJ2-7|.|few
CASSRRGLFYEQYF
TGTGCCAGCTCCCGGCGGGGCCTCTTTTACGAGCAGTACTTC
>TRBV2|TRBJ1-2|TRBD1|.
CASSSQGARGYTF
TGTGCCAGCAGCTCACAGGGGGCGCGGGGCTACACCTTC
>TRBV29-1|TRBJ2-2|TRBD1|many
CSVGTGGNTGELFF
TGCAGCGTTGGGACAGGGGGTAACACCGGGGAGCTGTTTTTT
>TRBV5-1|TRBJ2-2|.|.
CASSLTDYHLNTGELFF
TGCGCCAGCAGCTTGACCGACTACCACTTAAACACCGGGGAGCTGTTTTTT
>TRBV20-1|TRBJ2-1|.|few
CSARDEEGGHGDEQFF
TGCAGTGCTAGAGATGAGGAGGGCGGCCATGGGGATGAGCAGTTCTTC
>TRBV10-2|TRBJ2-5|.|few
CASSEVASETQYF
TGCGCCAGCAGTGAGGTAGCGAGCGAGACCCAGTACTTC
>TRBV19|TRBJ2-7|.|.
CASTPGQGNHEQYF
TGTGCCAGTACCCCTGGGCAGGGGAACCACGAGCAGTACTTC
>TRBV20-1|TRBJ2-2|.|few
CSATTETGELFF
TGCAGTGCCACAACAGAGACCGGGGAGCTGTTTTTT